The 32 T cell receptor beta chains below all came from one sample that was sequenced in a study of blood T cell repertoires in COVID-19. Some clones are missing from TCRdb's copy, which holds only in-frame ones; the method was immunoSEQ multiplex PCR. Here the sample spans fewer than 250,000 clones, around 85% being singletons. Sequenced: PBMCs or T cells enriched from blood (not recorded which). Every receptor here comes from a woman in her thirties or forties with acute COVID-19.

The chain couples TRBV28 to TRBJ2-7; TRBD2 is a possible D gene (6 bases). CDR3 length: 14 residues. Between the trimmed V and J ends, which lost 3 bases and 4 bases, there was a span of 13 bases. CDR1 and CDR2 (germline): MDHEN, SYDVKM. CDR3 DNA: TGTGCCAGCAGTTTCGGGAGTAACCCTTACGAGCAGTACTTC. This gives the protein CASSFGSNPYEQYF.

CDR3: CASSLGRSSGGRETQYF. CDR3 nucleotides: TGCGCCAGCAGCTTGGGCCGATCTAGCGGGGGGCGAGAGACCCAGTACTTC. The gene calls are TRBV5-1 and TRBJ2-5; TRBD2 aligns across 11 bases. The germline CDR1 and CDR2 sequences are SGHRS and YFSETQ. The V segment lost 0 bases and the J segment 4 bases; nucleotides outside the gene matches: 8. The CDR3 is 17 residues long.

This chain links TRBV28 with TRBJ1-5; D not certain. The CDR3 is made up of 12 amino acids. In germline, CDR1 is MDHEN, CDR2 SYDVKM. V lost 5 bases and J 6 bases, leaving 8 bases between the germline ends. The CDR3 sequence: CASSNRGQPQHF. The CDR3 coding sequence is TGTGCCAGCAGTAATCGGGGTCAGCCCCAGCATTTT.

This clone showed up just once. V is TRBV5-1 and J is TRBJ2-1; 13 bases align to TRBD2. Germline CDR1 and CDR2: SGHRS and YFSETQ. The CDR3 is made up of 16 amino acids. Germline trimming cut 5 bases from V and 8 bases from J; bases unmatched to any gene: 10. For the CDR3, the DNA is TGCGCCAGCAGAAACCACGGGACTAGCGGGAACTATGAGCAGTTCTTC. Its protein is CASRNHGTSGNYEQFF.

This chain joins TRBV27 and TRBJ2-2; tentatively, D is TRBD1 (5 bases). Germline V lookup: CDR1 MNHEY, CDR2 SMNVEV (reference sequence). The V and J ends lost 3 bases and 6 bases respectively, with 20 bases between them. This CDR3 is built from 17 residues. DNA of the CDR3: TGTGCCAGCAGTTTGCACGGTAGGGCAGGGAAGGCCGGGGAGCTGTTTTTT. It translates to CASSLHGRAGKAGELFF.

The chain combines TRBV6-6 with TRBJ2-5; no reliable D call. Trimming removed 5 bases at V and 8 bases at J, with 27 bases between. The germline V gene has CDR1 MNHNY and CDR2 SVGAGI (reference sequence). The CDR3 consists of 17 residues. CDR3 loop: CASSPRWSLLQDETQYF. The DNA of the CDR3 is TGTGCCAGCAGTCCACGATGGAGCCTCCTTCAAGATGAAACCCAGTACTTC.

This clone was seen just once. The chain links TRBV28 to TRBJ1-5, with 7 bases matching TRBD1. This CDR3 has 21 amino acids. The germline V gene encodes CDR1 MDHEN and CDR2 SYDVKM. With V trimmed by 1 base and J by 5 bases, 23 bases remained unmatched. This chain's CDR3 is CASSLYPMGRGLLRSYQPQHF. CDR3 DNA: TGTGCCAGCAGTTTATACCCCATGGGCAGGGGGTTATTGAGATCATATCAGCCCCAGCATTTT.

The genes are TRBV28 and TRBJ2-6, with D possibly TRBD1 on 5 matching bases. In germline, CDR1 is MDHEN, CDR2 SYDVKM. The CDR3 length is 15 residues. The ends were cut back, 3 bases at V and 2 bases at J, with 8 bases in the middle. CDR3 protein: CASSLIGAGANVLTF. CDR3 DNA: TGTGCCAGCAGTTTGATAGGGGCTGGGGCCAACGTCCTGACTTTC.

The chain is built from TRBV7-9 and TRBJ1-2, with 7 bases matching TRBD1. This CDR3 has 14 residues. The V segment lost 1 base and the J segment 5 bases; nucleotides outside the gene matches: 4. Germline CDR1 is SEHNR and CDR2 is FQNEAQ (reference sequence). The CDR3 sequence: CASSLGGGRYGYTF. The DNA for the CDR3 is TGTGCCAGCAGCTTAGGAGGGGGCCGGTATGGCTACACCTTC.

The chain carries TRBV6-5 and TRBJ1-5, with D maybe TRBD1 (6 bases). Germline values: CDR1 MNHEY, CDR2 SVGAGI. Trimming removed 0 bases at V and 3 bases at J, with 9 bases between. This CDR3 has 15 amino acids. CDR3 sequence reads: CASSYSGAINQPQHF. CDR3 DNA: TGTGCCAGCAGTTACTCGGGGGCCATCAATCAGCCCCAGCATTTT.

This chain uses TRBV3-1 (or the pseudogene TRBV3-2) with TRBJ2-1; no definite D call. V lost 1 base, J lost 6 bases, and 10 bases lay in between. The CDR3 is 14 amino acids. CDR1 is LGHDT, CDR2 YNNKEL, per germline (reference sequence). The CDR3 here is CASSQAGLANEQFF. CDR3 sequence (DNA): TGTGCCAGCAGCCAAGCCGGGTTGGCCAATGAGCAGTTCTTC.

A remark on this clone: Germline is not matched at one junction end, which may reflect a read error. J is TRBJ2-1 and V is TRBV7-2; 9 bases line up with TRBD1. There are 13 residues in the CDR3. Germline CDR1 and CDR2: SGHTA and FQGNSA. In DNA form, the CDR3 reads TGTGCCAGCAGCCTAGCACAGGGGGCTGAGCAGTTCTTC. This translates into CASSLAQGAEQFF.

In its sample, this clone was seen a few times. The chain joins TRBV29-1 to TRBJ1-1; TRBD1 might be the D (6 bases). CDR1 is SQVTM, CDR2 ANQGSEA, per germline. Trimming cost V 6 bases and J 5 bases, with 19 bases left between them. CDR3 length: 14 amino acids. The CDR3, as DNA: TGCAGCGTCGGGGAGGGGGGAGGAGGAACTGAAGCTTTCTTT. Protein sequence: CSVGEGGGGTEAFF.

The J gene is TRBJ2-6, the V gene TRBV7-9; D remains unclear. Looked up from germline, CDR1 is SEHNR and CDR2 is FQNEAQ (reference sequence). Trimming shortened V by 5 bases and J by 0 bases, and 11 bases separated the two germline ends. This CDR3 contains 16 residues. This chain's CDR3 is CASSPARNSGANVLTF. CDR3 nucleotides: TGTGCCAGCAGCCCTGCCAGAAACTCTGGGGCCAACGTCCTGACTTTC. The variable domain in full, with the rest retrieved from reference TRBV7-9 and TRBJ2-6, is DTGVSQNPRHKITKRGQNVTFRCDPISEHNRLYWYRQTLGQGPEFLTYFQNEAQLEKSRLLSDRFSAERPKGSFSTLEIQRTEQGDSAMYLCASSPARNSGANVLTFGAGSRLTVL.

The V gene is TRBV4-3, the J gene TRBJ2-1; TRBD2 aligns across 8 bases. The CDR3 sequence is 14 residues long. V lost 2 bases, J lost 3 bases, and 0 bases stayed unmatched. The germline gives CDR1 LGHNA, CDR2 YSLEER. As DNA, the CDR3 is TGCGCCAGCAGCCAACTAGCGGGCTACAATGAGCAGTTCTTC. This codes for CASSQLAGYNEQFF.

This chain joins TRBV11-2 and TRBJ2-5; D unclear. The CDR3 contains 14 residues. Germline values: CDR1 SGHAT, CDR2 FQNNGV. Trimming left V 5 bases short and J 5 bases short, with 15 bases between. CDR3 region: CASSIQFPGETQYF. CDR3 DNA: TGTGCCAGCAGCATCCAGTTCCCCGGGGAGACCCAGTACTTC.

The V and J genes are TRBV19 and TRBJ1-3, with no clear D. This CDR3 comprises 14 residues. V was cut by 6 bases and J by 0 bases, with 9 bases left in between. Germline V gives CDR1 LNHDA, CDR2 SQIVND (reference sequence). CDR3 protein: CASSLMSSGNTIYF. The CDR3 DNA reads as TGTGCCAGTAGCCTGATGAGCTCTGGAAACACCATATATTTT.

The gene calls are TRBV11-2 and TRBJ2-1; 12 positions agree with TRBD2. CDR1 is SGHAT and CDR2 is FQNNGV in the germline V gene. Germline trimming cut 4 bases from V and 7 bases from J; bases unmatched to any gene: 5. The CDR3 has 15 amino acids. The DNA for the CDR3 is TGTGCCAGCAGCTGGACTAGCGGGATACGAAATGAGCAGTTCTTC. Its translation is CASSWTSGIRNEQFF.

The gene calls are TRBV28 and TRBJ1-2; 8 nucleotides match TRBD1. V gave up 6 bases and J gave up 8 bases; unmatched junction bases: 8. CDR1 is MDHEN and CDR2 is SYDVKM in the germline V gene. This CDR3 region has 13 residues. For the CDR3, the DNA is TGTGCCAGCAGCACCGGGGACAGGCGGGGCTACACCTTC. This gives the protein CASSTGDRRGYTF.

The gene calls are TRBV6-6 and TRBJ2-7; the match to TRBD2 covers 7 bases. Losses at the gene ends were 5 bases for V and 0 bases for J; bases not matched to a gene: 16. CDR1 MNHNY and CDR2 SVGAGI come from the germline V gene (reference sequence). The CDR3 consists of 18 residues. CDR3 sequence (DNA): TGTGCCAGCAGTCCTCTCAGCGGGGCCGGACCCTTCTCCTACGAGCAGTACTTC. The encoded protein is CASSPLSGAGPFSYEQYF.

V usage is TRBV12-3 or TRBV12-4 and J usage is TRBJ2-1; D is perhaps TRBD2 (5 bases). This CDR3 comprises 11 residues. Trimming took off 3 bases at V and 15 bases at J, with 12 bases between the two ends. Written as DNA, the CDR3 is TGTGCCAGCAGTTTGGCGGAGGTATTGTTCTTC. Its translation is CASSLAEVLFF.

As DNA, the CDR3 is TGCGCCAGCAGCCCGACGGGGGGCCACACTTTCTTC. Translating gives CASSPTGGHTFF. The chain is built from TRBV4-1 and TRBJ2-1; D might be TRBD2 (7 bases). The V end lost 4 bases, the J end lost 16 bases, and 17 bases lay between the germline ends. Germline lookup yields CDR1 MGHRA and CDR2 YSYEKL. This CDR3 spans 12 amino acids.

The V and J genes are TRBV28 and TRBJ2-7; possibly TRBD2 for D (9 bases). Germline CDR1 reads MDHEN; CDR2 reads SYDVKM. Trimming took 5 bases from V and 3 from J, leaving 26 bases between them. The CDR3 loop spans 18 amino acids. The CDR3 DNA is TGTGCCAGCAGTATCAGGGGGCAGCTAGCGGGACCCCACTACGAGCAGTACTTC. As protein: CASSIRGQLAGPHYEQYF. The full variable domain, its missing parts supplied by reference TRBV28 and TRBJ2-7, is DVKVTQSSRYLVKRTGEKVFLECVQDMDHENMFWYRQDPGLGLRLIYFSYDVKMKEKGDIPEGYSVSREKKERFSLILESASTNQTSMYLCASSIRGQLAGPHYEQYFGPGTRLTVT.

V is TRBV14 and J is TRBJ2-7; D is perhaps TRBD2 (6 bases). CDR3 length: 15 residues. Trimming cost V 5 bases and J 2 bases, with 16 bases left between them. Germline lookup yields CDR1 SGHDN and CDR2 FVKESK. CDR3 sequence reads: CASSGGLPGPYEQYF. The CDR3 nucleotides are TGTGCCAGCAGCGGGGGACTCCCGGGCCCCTACGAGCAGTACTTC. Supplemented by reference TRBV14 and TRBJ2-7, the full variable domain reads EAGVTQFPSHSVIEKGQTVTLRCDPISGHDNLYWYRRVMGKEIKFLLHFVKESKQDESGMPNNRFLAERTGGTYSTLKVQPAELEDSGVYFCASSGGLPGPYEQYFGPGTRLTVT.

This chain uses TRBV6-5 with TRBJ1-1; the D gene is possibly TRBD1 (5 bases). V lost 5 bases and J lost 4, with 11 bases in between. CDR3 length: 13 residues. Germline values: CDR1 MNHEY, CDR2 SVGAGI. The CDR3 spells CASSTDGGTEAFF. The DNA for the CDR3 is TGTGCCAGCAGTACGGACGGGGGCACTGAAGCTTTCTTT.

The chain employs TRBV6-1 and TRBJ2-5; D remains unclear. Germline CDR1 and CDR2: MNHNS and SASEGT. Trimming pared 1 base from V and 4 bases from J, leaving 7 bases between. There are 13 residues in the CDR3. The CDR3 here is CASSEVERETQYF. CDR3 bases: TGTGCCAGCAGTGAAGTGGAGCGAGAGACCCAGTACTTC.

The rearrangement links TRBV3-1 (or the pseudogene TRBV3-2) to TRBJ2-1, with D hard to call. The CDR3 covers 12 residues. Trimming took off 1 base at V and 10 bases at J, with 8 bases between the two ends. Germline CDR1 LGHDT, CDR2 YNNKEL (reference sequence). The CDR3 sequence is CASSQADSEQFF. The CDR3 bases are TGTGCCAGCAGCCAAGCCGACTCAGAGCAGTTCTTC.

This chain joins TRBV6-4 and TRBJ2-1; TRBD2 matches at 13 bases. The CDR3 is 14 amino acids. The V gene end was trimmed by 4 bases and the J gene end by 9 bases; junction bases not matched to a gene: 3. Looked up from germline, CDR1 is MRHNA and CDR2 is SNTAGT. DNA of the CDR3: TGTGCCAGCAGTGGACTAGCGGGAGGTATTGAGCAGTTCTTC. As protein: CASSGLAGGIEQFF.

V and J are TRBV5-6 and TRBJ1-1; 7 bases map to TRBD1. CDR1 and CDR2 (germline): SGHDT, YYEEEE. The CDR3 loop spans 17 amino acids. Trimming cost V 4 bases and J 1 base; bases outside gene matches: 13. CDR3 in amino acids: CASSGLKGGQKNTEAFF. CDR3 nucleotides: TGTGCCAGCAGCGGGTTAAAGGGGGGACAGAAGAACACTGAAGCTTTCTTT.

The CDR3 sequence is CASSFTGATDTQYF. The CDR3 DNA reads as TGTGCCAGCAGCTTCACAGGGGCCACAGATACGCAGTATTTT. The chain is built from TRBV7-3 and TRBJ2-3, with 7 bases aligning to TRBD1. CDR1 is SGHTA and CDR2 is FQGTGA in the germline V gene. The CDR3 covers 14 residues. V was clipped by 3 bases and J by 2 bases; unmatched bases: 2.

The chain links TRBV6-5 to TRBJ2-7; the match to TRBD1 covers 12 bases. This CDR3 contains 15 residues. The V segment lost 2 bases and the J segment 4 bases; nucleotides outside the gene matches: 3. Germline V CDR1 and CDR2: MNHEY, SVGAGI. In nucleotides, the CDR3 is TGTGCCAGCAGTTACCCGGGACAGGGGGCTTACGAGCAGTACTTC. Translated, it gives CASSYPGQGAYEQYF.

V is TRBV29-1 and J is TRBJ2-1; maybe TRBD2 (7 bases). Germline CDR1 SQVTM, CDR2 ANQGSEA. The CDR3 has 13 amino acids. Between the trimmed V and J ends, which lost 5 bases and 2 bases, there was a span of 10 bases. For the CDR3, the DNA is TGCAGCGTTTTGCGGGGGCCCTACAATGAGCAGTTCTTC. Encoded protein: CSVLRGPYNEQFF.